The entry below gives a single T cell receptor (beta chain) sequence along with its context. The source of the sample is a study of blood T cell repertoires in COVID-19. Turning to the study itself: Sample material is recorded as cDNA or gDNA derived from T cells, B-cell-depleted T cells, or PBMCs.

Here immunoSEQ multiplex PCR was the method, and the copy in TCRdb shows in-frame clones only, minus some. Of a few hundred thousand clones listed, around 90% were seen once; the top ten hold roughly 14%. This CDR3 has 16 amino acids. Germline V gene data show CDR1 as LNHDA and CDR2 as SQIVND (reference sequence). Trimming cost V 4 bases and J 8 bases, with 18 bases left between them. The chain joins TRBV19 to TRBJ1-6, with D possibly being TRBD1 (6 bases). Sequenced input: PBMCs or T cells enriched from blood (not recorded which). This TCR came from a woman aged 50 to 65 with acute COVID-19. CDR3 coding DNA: TGTGCCAGTAGTACAACCTCAACAGGGTATTATTCACCCCTCCACTTT. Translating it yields CASSTTSTGYYSPLHF.